These 11 T cell receptor beta chains came from one sample sequenced in a study of early T cells in non-severe SARS-CoV-2 infection (dated by TCRdb to the early 2020s). Receptor amplification or capture employed 5' RACE. Sequenced on a NextSeq 500. TCRdb's own reprocessing of the public reads used fastp at Q25 and MiXCR and kept productive beta chains. Rows are combined by CDR3 protein, so each entry shows the most common genes and DNA. The sample contains tens of thousands of distinct CDR3 sequences, around 6% of them found a single time. Under 15% of the sample rests with the top ten. The source material was whole blood. These receptors were taken from an adult who was a healthcare worker with PCR-confirmed SARS-CoV-2 infection or an uninfected control (not recorded which).

The rearrangement links TRBV28 to TRBJ1-6, with 7 bases matching TRBD1. The J segment lost 8 bases and the V segment lost 5 bases, leaving 6 bases of the junction unmatched. The CDR3 runs 14 residues. CDR1 and CDR2 (germline): MDHEN, SYDVKM. The CDR3 region is CASSQRDSYSPLHF. CDR3 bases: TGTGCCAGCAGTCAACGGGACAGTTATTCACCCCTCCACTTT.

The chain carries TRBV5-1 and TRBJ1-5; D is unresolved. The ends were cut back, 0 bases at V and 2 bases at J, with 9 bases in the middle. The germline CDR1 and CDR2 sequences are SGHRS and YFSETQ. The CDR3 is made up of 15 amino acids. In DNA, the CDR3 is TGCGCCAGCAGCTTGGCGGGATCCCGCAATCAGCCCCAGCATTTT. It specifies CASSLAGSRNQPQHF.

This clonotype was seen many times. The V call is TRBV28, the J call TRBJ1-4, with TRBD1 as a possible D gene (5 bases). With 10 bases removed from V and 4 bases from J, the gap between germline ends came to 16 bases. This CDR3 spans 14 amino acids. The germline gives CDR1 MDHEN, CDR2 SYDVKM. CDR3 sequence: CATSIGTGNEKLFF. In DNA, the CDR3 is TGTGCCACCTCAATAGGGACGGGTAATGAAAAACTGTTTTTT.

The sample holds many counts of this clonotype. The chain combines TRBV7-2 with TRBJ2-5; tentative D call: TRBD2 (5 bases). The germline V and J ends were trimmed by 5 bases and 7 bases, with 14 bases remaining between them. CDR3 length: 13 amino acids. Germline assignment: CDR1 SGHTA and CDR2 FQGNSA. The CDR3 is CASSEGWRGTQYF. CDR3 bases: TGTGCCAGCAGCGAGGGTTGGCGAGGGACCCAGTACTTC.

Only a few counts were recorded for this clonotype. The junction differs from germline at one of its ends, possibly a read error. The genes are TRBV2 and TRBJ2-1; 9 bases agree with TRBD2. The CDR3 consists of 11 residues. CDR1 is SNHLY, CDR2 FYNNEI, per germline. This chain's CDR3 is CASSLAGQPIF. The CDR3 DNA is TGTGCCAGCAGTCTAGCGGGGCAGCCGATCTTC. Drawing the rest from reference TRBV2 and TRBJ2-1, the complete variable domain is EPEVTQTPSHQVTQMGQEVILRCVPISNHLYFYWYRQILGQKVEFLVSFYNNEISEKSEIFDDQFSVERPDGSNFTLKIRSTKLEDSAMYFCASSLAGQPIFGPGTRLTVL.

Judged by abundance, this clonotype is medium-sized. The V gene is TRBV10-2, the J gene TRBJ1-1; D not certain. Looked up from germline, CDR1 is WSHSY and CDR2 is SAAADI. The CDR3 is made up of 14 amino acids. V dropped 0 bases and J dropped 2 bases, with 7 bases sitting between them. DNA for the CDR3: TGCGCCAGCAGTGAGTCGTTGGGAAACACTGAAGCTTTCTTT. Translated: CASSESLGNTEAFF.

This clonotype was detected ten times or more. The V call is TRBV11-2, the J call TRBJ2-6; D is unresolved. The CDR3 spans 14 residues. V lost 0 bases and J lost 0, with 0 bases in between. Germline assignment: CDR1 SGHAT and CDR2 FQNNGV. CDR3 coding DNA: TGTGCCAGCAGCTTAGACTCTGGGGCCAACGTCCTGACTTTC. Its translation: CASSLDSGANVLTF.

The chain couples TRBV28 to TRBJ2-6; D remains ambiguous. Germline V gene data show CDR1 as MDHEN and CDR2 as SYDVKM. Trimming removed 5 bases from V and 0 bases from J, with 11 bases in between. The CDR3 runs 16 residues. The CDR3 DNA sequence: TGTGCCAGCAGTCCCCGACACTTCTCTGGGGCCAACGTCCTGACTTTC. Amino acid sequence: CASSPRHFSGANVLTF.

This clonotype was observed many times. The genes are TRBV20-1 and TRBJ2-1, with TRBD1 as a possible D gene (6 bases). V shed 2 bases and J shed 3 bases, with 11 bases lying between them. Germline CDR1 and CDR2: DFQATT and SNEGSKA (reference sequence). The CDR3 has 14 amino acids. The DNA for the CDR3 is TGCAGTGCTAGATTGGCAGGGGTCTACAATGAGCAGTTCTTC. It yields the protein CSARLAGVYNEQFF.

The table lists this clonotype with a few counts. The chain combines TRBV4-1 with TRBJ2-5; 12 bases are shared with TRBD2. CDR3 length equals 15 residues. The V and J ends lost 4 bases and 5 bases, in that order; junction bases with no gene match: 5. The germline gives CDR1 MGHRA, CDR2 YSYEKL. The CDR3 sequence is CASSPSGGAPETQYF. Written as DNA, the CDR3 is TGCGCCAGCAGCCCTAGCGGGGGGGCCCCGGAGACCCAGTACTTC.

The CDR3 protein is CASSPRGAAYDYGYTF. In nucleotides, the CDR3 is TGTGCCAGCAGTCCCCGGGGGGCAGCATATGACTATGGCTACACCTTC. The chain has TRBV6-6 and TRBJ1-2; D is perhaps TRBD1 (6 bases). The CDR3 runs 16 residues. CDR1 MNHNY and CDR2 SVGAGI come from the germline V gene (reference sequence). The V end was cut by 5 bases, the J end by 3 bases, with 19 bases between.